The 26 T cell receptor beta chains reported below all come from one sample, sequenced in a study of cytomegalovirus exposure and HLA in healthy donors. The PCR had 60 Vbeta and 13 Jbeta primers. Profiled with immunoSEQ multiplex PCR; TCRdb holds only in-frame clones, not every one. The sample has over 200,000 clones, 70% to 80% seen once. Sequenced input: PBMCs. The receptors shown here come from a woman between 55 and 75 years old in good health and CMV-seropositive.

The chain uses TRBV7-5 and TRBJ1-2. TRBV7-5 has pseudogene status. The CDR3 runs 18 residues. The DNA of the CDR3 is TGTGTCAGAAGCTTAGTCCGGTGTGGGGGGTCCATATCCGACGGCTACACCTTC. Protein product: CVRSLVRCGGSISDGYTF.

The chain links TRBV10-3 to TRBJ2-1; the match to TRBD1 covers 8 bases. Germline-derived CDR1 and CDR2 are ENHRY and SYGVKD. V dropped 0 bases and J dropped 2; count of bases not matched to a gene: 15. CDR3 length: 20 residues. CDR3 nucleotide sequence: TGTGCCATCAGTGAGTCGATTTTCCCAGGGGGCAAAACAGCCTACAATGAGCAGTTCTTC. Its protein product is CAISESIFPGGKTAYNEQFF.

The V gene is TRBV7-2, the J gene TRBJ2-5; 9 nucleotides line up with TRBD2. The better agreement between TRBJ2-7 and the DNA end casts doubt on the J call. The CDR3 sequence is 15 residues long. The germline CDR1 and CDR2 sequences are SGHTA and FQGNSA. In DNA form, the CDR3 reads TGTGCCAGCAGCTCCGCCGGGACTAGCATATACGAGCAGTACTTC. Protein: CASSSAGTSIYEQYF.

The CDR3 region has the DNA TGTGCCAGCAGTAACGACAGGGGGCTCACTGAAGCTTTCTTT. This gives the protein CASSNDRGLTEAFF. V usage is TRBV6-6 and J usage is TRBJ1-1, with TRBD1 matching over 10 bases. Germline loops: CDR1 MNHNY, CDR2 SVGAGI (reference sequence). Germline trimming cut 5 bases from V and 4 bases from J; bases unmatched to any gene: 4. This CDR3 spans 14 amino acids.

V usage is TRBV5-1 and J usage is TRBJ1-1, with D possibly being TRBD1 (6 bases). The V end lost 4 bases, the J end lost 4 bases, and 14 bases lay between the germline ends. The CDR3 totals 14 residues. Germline V lookup: CDR1 SGHRS, CDR2 YFSETQ. The CDR3 DNA sequence: TGCGCCAGCAGCCTACAGGGTGGGGGCACTGAAGCTTTCTTT. Translated: CASSLQGGGTEAFF.

The chain joins TRBV23-1 to TRBJ2-3; weak D call: TRBD2 (6 bases). TRBV23-1 is classed as an ORF, of uncertain function. The CDR3 runs 15 residues. The ends were cut back, 6 bases at V and 1 base at J, with 14 bases in the middle. The CDR3: CASRQSGYGTDTQYF. The CDR3 nucleotides are TGCGCCAGCAGACAGAGCGGGTACGGCACAGATACGCAGTATTTT.

V is TRBV29-1 and J is TRBJ2-1, with TRBD1 matching over 8 bases. Germline values: CDR1 SQVTM, CDR2 ANQGSEA. V lost 7 bases to trimming and J lost 0 bases; unmatched junction nucleotides: 5. This CDR3 is built from 14 residues. Here the CDR3 DNA reads TGCAGCGGGAGGACAGGGCCCTCCTACAATGAGCAGTTCTTC. Its translation is CSGRTGPSYNEQFF.

This clone has a single count. The chain employs TRBV6-1 and TRBJ1-6; no clear D gene. Germline V gene sequence: CDR1 MNHNS, CDR2 SASEGT. The length of the CDR3 is 17 residues. V was shortened by 4 bases and J by 0 bases, with 13 bases between the two germline ends. The CDR3 region has the DNA TGTGCCAGCAGTGCTAGAATAGCGTCCTCCTATAATTCACCCCTCCACTTT. Encoded protein: CASSARIASSYNSPLHF.

The J gene is TRBJ1-2, the V gene TRBV4-2, with a weak D call TRBD1 (6 bases). The CDR3 is 14 residues long. Looked up from germline, CDR1 is LGHNA and CDR2 is YNFKEQ. V dropped 4 bases and J dropped 7 bases, with 16 bases sitting between them. CDR3 amino acids: CASSLIPGEGGYTF. In DNA form, the CDR3 reads TGTGCCAGCAGCCTAATCCCAGGGGAGGGTGGCTACACCTTC.

The V and J genes are TRBV28 and TRBJ1-3, with 7 bases matching TRBD1. The ends lost 2 bases at V and 3 bases at J; junction bases unmatched: 1. Germline values: CDR1 MDHEN, CDR2 SYDVKM. The CDR3 covers 14 residues. CDR3 sequence (DNA): TGTGCCAGCAGTTTAGGACAGGTTGGAAACACCATATATTTT. This codes for CASSLGQVGNTIYF.

The chain combines TRBV6-6 with TRBJ2-1; possibly TRBD1 for D (5 bases). In germline, CDR1 is MNHNY, CDR2 SVGAGI (reference sequence). The CDR3 length is 12 residues. With 5 bases removed from V and 7 bases from J, the gap between germline ends came to 9 bases. CDR3 in amino acids: CASSKQENEQFF. In DNA form, the CDR3 reads TGTGCCAGCAGTAAACAGGAAAATGAGCAGTTCTTC.

The chain has TRBV27 and TRBJ2-7; 8 nucleotides line up with TRBD2. After removal of 4 bases from V and 2 bases from J, the junction contained 7 bases not matched to a gene. The CDR3 length is 15 residues. Per the germline V gene, CDR1 is MNHEY and CDR2 is SMNVEV (reference sequence). The CDR3 bases are TGTGCCAGCAGTTCCTATAGCGGGGCACCCTACGAGCAGTACTTC. Translation gives CASSSYSGAPYEQYF.

The V call is TRBV5-1, the J call TRBJ1-2; the D gene is possibly TRBD1 (6 bases). Between the trimmed V and J ends, which lost 2 bases and 8 bases, there was a span of 13 bases. Germline loops: CDR1 SGHRS, CDR2 YFSETQ. The CDR3 has 13 residues. CDR3 in amino acids: CASSFQGQEGYTF. The CDR3 nucleotides read TGCGCCAGCAGCTTTCAGGGGCAGGAAGGCTACACCTTC.

V is TRBV10-3 and J is TRBJ2-1, with 14 positions matching TRBD2. The CDR3 is 14 residues long. J was trimmed by 5 bases and V by 11 bases; bases with no gene match: 5. CDR1 and CDR2 from the germline V gene are ENHRY and SYGVKD. The CDR3 bases are TGTGCCGTTGGACTAGCGGGGGGTAACAATGAGCAGTTCTTC. Protein: CAVGLAGGNNEQFF.

For this clone: Germline is not matched at one junction end, which may reflect a read error. This chain joins TRBV7-9 and TRBJ1-2; D unresolved. CDR3 size: 12 residues. Germline loops: CDR1 SEHNR, CDR2 FQNEAQ (reference sequence). CDR3 loop: CSSSLDSDGYTF. In DNA, the CDR3 is TGTTCCAGCAGCCTAGACTCTGATGGCTACACCTTC.

V is TRBV5-6 and J is TRBJ1-1; D is perhaps TRBD1 (5 bases). Germline V gene lookup returns CDR1 SGHDT and CDR2 YYEEEE. Deletions cut 4 bases from V and 2 bases from J, with 15 bases between. The CDR3 totals 15 residues. The CDR3 reads CASSALSQGNTEAFF. In DNA, the CDR3 is TGTGCCAGCAGCGCCCTTTCGCAGGGTAACACTGAAGCTTTCTTT.

The CDR3, as DNA: TGCAGCGTTGCGGGAGAACAGGGGTTGGGCACTGAAGCTTTCTTT. It encodes CSVAGEQGLGTEAFF. This chain uses TRBV29-1 with TRBJ1-1; 7 nucleotides align to TRBD1. CDR1 is SQVTM and CDR2 is ANQGSEA in the germline V gene. V shed 4 bases and J 4 bases; nucleotides not matched to a gene: 12. The CDR3 runs to 15 residues. Full variable domain (remainder filled in from reference TRBV29-1 and TRBJ1-1): SAVISQKPSRDICQRGTSLTIQCQVDSQVTMMFWYRQQPGQSLTLIATANQGSEATYESGFVIDKFPISRPNLTFSTLTVSNMSPEDSSIYLCSVAGEQGLGTEAFFGQGTRLTVV.

The CDR3 sequence is CASSYRREWGYTF. The CDR3 nucleotides read TGTGCCAGCAGTTATAGGAGGGAATGGGGCTACACCTTC. The chain is built from TRBV6-6 and TRBJ1-2; the D is unclear. Germline values: CDR1 MNHNY, CDR2 SVGAGI (reference sequence). The CDR3 runs to 13 residues. The germline V and J ends were trimmed by 3 bases and 8 bases, with 13 bases remaining between them.

V is TRBV7-9 and J is TRBJ2-3, with 12 bases that match TRBD2. CDR3 size: 16 residues. Trimming removed 5 bases from V and 4 bases from J; junction bases left unmatched: 7. Germline loops: CDR1 SEHNR, CDR2 FQNEAQ (reference sequence). The CDR3 DNA is TGTGCCAGCAGCGACCCTAGCGGGGGGGCCCCAGATACGCAGTATTTT. Amino acids: CASSDPSGGAPDTQYF. Full variable domain (remainder filled in from reference TRBV7-9 and TRBJ2-3): DTGVSQNPRHKITKRGQNVTFRCDPISEHNRLYWYRQTLGQGPEFLTYFQNEAQLEKSRLLSDRFSAERPKGSFSTLEIQRTEQGDSAMYLCASSDPSGGAPDTQYFGPGTRLTVL.

This chain uses TRBV18 with TRBJ1-2; TRBD1 might be the D (5 bases). Between the trimmed V and J ends, which lost 3 bases and 10 bases, there was a span of 15 bases. This CDR3 is 13 amino acids long. Germline loops: CDR1 KGHSH, CDR2 LQKENI. The CDR3 is CASSPNSGQHYTF. The CDR3 nucleotides read TGTGCCAGCTCACCCAATTCAGGGCAGCACTACACCTTC. Filled out from reference TRBV18 and TRBJ1-2, the complete variable domain reads NAGVMQNPRHLVRRRGQEARLRCSPMKGHSHVYWYRQLPEEGLKFMVYLQKENIIDESGMPKERFSAEFPKEGPSILRIQQVVRGDSAAYFCASSPNSGQHYTFGSGTRLTVV.

This clone has a single count. This chain joins TRBV6-6 and TRBJ2-1; weak D call: TRBD1 (8 bases). V lost 5 bases, J lost 5 bases, and 13 bases lay in between. This CDR3 comprises 14 residues. The germline CDR1 and CDR2 sequences are MNHNY and SVGAGI (reference sequence). The DNA of the CDR3 is TGTGCCAGCAGTGTACAGGGGGGGAACAATGAGCAGTTCTTC. It yields the protein CASSVQGGNNEQFF.

The rearrangement links TRBV28 to TRBJ1-2; D perhaps matches TRBD1 (6 bases). This CDR3 comprises 13 residues. V gave up 5 bases and J gave up 4 bases, with 11 bases separating them. CDR1 MDHEN and CDR2 SYDVKM come from the germline V gene. CDR3 nucleotide sequence: TGTGCCAGCAGTGGCACAGGGCTCTATGGCTACACCTTC. It encodes CASSGTGLYGYTF.

The chain has TRBV9 and TRBJ2-5, with 11 nucleotides matching TRBD1. This CDR3 comprises 16 residues. Per germline, CDR1 SGDLS and CDR2 YYNGEE. Unmatched junction bases numbered 5, after V lost 0 bases and J lost 4 bases. The CDR3 region is CASSVAGTGGLETQYF. As DNA, the CDR3 is TGTGCCAGCAGCGTAGCCGGGACAGGGGGTCTAGAGACCCAGTACTTC.

V gene TRBV7-2 combines with J gene TRBJ1-2; 9 nucleotides match TRBD1. Unmatched junction bases numbered 11, after V lost 5 bases and J lost 4 bases. CDR1 is SGHTA, CDR2 FQGNSA, per germline. The CDR3 runs to 16 residues. The CDR3, as DNA: TGTGCCAGCAGCCGCCAGCCGGGACAGGGACGCTATGGCTACACCTTC. Translated: CASSRQPGQGRYGYTF.

The rearrangement uses TRBV11-3 and TRBJ2-1, with 14 bases identical to TRBD2. The V gene end was trimmed by 5 bases and the J gene end by 4 bases; junction bases not matched to a gene: 7. The CDR3 covers 17 residues. The V gene's germline CDR1 is SGHNT and CDR2 YENEEA. This CDR3 reads CASSPGTSGSRYNEQFF. In nucleotides, the CDR3 is TGTGCCAGCAGCCCCGGGACTAGCGGGAGTAGGTACAATGAGCAGTTCTTC.

This chain connects TRBV6-6 to TRBJ2-6; TRBD1 might be the D (5 bases). The CDR3 totals 15 residues. Germline-derived CDR1 and CDR2 are MNHNY and SVGAGI (reference sequence). Trimming pared 6 bases from V and 0 bases from J, leaving 9 bases between. For the CDR3, the DNA is TGTGCCAGCAGCTCAGGGCTCTCTGGGGCCAACGTCCTGACTTTC. This sequence encodes CASSSGLSGANVLTF.